This T cell receptor (beta chain) was recovered during a study of T-cell memory formation after mild COVID-19. In the study overall: Largely donor-specific sequence clusters came from a couple of donors. Findings and caveats of the study: Later expanders leaned CD4+, whereas clones that contracted between day 15 and 85 were balanced CD4/CD8.

This clonotype was seen only a few times. Its antigen remains unidentified. Libraries for TCRalpha and TCRbeta carried sample barcodes and unique molecular identifiers via 5'RACE. TCRdb redid the calling of the 5' RACE reads with MiXCR, one entry per CDR3 protein. The sample has 500,000 to 550,000 distinct CDR3 sequences, over 20% seen once. CDR1 is DFQATT and CDR2 is SNEGSKA in the germline V gene (reference sequence). The CDR3 covers 15 residues. V was cut by 5 bases and J by 4 bases, with 19 bases left in between. The sequenced sample was PBMCs or a T cell subset sorted from them (not recorded which). This receptor was taken from an adult woman who had mild COVID-19 (a few samples of this study predate the infection). Cell type and time point are not known. The chain combines TRBV20-1 with TRBJ2-3, with D possibly being TRBD1 (5 bases). CDR3 amino acids: CSALQDGWAPDTQYF. The CDR3 DNA reads TGCAGTGCTCTACAGGACGGGTGGGCCCCAGATACGCAGTATTTT.